This T cell receptor (beta chain) was found in a study of blood T cell repertoires in COVID-19. Study-level information: There were acute and convalescent COVID-19 samples, and they came from the United States, Italy and Spain.

From germline, CDR1 is SGDLS and CDR2 YYNGEE. This CDR3 region has 14 residues. V lost 7 bases, J lost 4 bases, and 17 bases lay in between. Original data processing: How many nucleated cells were present was estimated from reference gene primer amplification. Method: immunoSEQ multiplex PCR; TCRdb's copy keeps in-frame clones and lacks some. V and J calls and clone size follow that table, whereas D and trimming were derived from the DNA. The sample carries 300,000 to 400,000 clones, roughly 90% recorded once. The material sequenced was peripheral blood. The sequence was collected from a woman aged 25-40 years with COVID-19, enrolled during active disease. This chain uses TRBV9 with TRBJ2-5; tentatively, D is TRBD2 (6 bases). The CDR3 loop is CASGGWRSGETQYF. CDR3 nucleotide sequence: TGTGCCAGCGGGGGGTGGCGGAGTGGAGAGACCCAGTACTTC.